One and the same sample provided the 11 T cell receptor beta chains below, sequenced in a study of blood T cell repertoires in COVID-19. Profiled with immunoSEQ multiplex PCR; TCRdb holds only in-frame clones, not every one. The profile shows 200,000 to 250,000 clones, about four fifths of them singletons. Sample: peripheral blood. The receptors here all came from a man aged 25 to 40 who had recovered from COVID-19.

The chain employs TRBV13 and TRBJ2-5, with D maybe TRBD1 (6 bases). The CDR3 spans 14 residues. Germline assignment: CDR1 PRHDT and CDR2 FYEKMQ (reference sequence). V shed 5 bases and J shed 0 bases, with 10 bases lying between them. The CDR3 sequence is CASSNREDQETQYF. In DNA, the CDR3 is TGTGCCAGCAGCAACAGGGAAGACCAAGAGACCCAGTACTTC. The variable domain in full, with the rest retrieved from reference TRBV13 and TRBJ2-5, is AAGVIQSPRHLIKEKRETATLKCYPIPRHDTVYWYQQGPGQDPQFLISFYEKMQSDKGSIPDRFSAQQFSDYHSELNMSSLELGDSALYFCASSNREDQETQYFGPGTRLLVL.

The chain joins TRBV29-1 to TRBJ2-3; TRBD2 might be the D (5 bases). Germline CDR1 SQVTM, CDR2 ANQGSEA. V was clipped by 6 bases and J by 6 bases, with 13 bases between them. The CDR3 extends over 12 amino acids. CDR3 bases: TGCAGCGTGGGAGCTTTGGTGGATACGCAGTATTTT. It specifies CSVGALVDTQYF.

This chain uses TRBV2 with TRBJ1-5; 7 bases agree with TRBD1. The germline V gene encodes CDR1 SNHLY and CDR2 FYNNEI. CDR3 length equals 14 residues. J lost 3 bases, V lost 8 bases, and 7 bases had no gene match. This CDR3 is CASGRTGVNQPQHF. CDR3 coding DNA: TGTGCCAGCGGTCGGACAGGAGTCAATCAGCCCCAGCATTTT. Looking up the rest from reference TRBV2 and TRBJ1-5 gives the full variable domain: EPEVTQTPSHQVTQMGQEVILRCVPISNHLYFYWYRQILGQKVEFLVSFYNNEISEKSEIFDDQFSVERPDGSNFTLKIRSTKLEDSAMYFCASGRTGVNQPQHFGDGTRLSIL.

The chain uses TRBV7-8 and TRBJ2-1; TRBD2 matches 8 bases. The CDR3 spans 15 residues. Trimming cost V 7 bases and J 4 bases; bases outside gene matches: 9. Germline V lookup: CDR1 SGHVS, CDR2 FQNEAQ. The CDR3 sequence: CASNSGGGQYNEQFF. The CDR3, as DNA: TGTGCCAGCAACTCCGGGGGGGGGCAATACAATGAGCAGTTCTTC.

The table lists this clone with a few counts. The same CDR3 also results from other DNA sequences found in this sample. V is TRBV6-5 and J is TRBJ1-5; D uncertain. With 0 bases removed from V and 6 bases from J, the gap between germline ends came to 6 bases. The germline CDR1 and CDR2 sequences are MNHEY and SVGAGI. The CDR3 runs to 13 residues. The CDR3 sequence: CASSYSRGQPQHF. Written as DNA, the CDR3 is TGTGCCAGCAGTTACTCCCGGGGTCAGCCCCAGCATTTT.

This rearrangement joins TRBV29-1 to TRBJ2-1; 7 nucleotides align to TRBD1. The CDR3 length is 14 residues. J was trimmed by 3 bases and V by 7 bases; bases with no gene match: 9. Germline-derived CDR1 and CDR2 are SQVTM and ANQGSEA. In DNA form, the CDR3 reads TGCAGCGCGGACCTGGGGACAGACTACAATGAGCAGTTCTTC. This codes for CSADLGTDYNEQFF.

The chain recombines TRBV27 with TRBJ1-5, with D unresolved. V gave up 5 bases and J gave up 3 bases, with 8 bases separating them. The germline gives CDR1 MNHEY, CDR2 SMNVEV (reference sequence). The CDR3 consists of 13 residues. CDR3 loop: CASSDGVNQPQHF. The CDR3 coding sequence is TGTGCCAGCAGTGACGGGGTCAATCAGCCCCAGCATTTT.

This chain uses TRBV11-2 with TRBJ2-5, with 7 bases matching TRBD1. The germline CDR1 and CDR2 sequences are SGHAT and FQNNGV. J lost 4 bases, V lost 4 bases, and 6 bases had no gene match. The CDR3 covers 14 residues. The CDR3 sequence is CASSYRGALETQYF. For the CDR3, the DNA is TGTGCCAGCAGCTACAGGGGCGCGTTAGAGACCCAGTACTTC.

This clone was counted only a few times. V is TRBV5-6 and J is TRBJ2-7, with 12 bases aligning to TRBD2. This CDR3 is 14 amino acids long. V shed 4 bases and J 2 bases; nucleotides not matched to a gene: 1. Germline assignment: CDR1 SGHDT and CDR2 YYEEEE. CDR3 nucleotide sequence: TGTGCCAGCAGCCTAGCGGGGGGGCCCTACGAGCAGTACTTC. Its translation is CASSLAGGPYEQYF.

The chain is built from TRBV2 and TRBJ2-2, with 7 bases lining up with TRBD2. J lost 6 bases, V lost 4 bases, and 8 bases had no gene match. Germline loops: CDR1 SNHLY, CDR2 FYNNEI. CDR3 length: 15 amino acids. In DNA, the CDR3 is TGTGCCAGCAGTGGATGGGGGGGGTTCCCCGGGGAGCTGTTTTTT. Protein product: CASSGWGGFPGELFF.

V gene TRBV6-1 combines with J gene TRBJ2-7, with a possible D match to TRBD1 (5 bases). This CDR3 contains 13 residues. From germline, CDR1 is MNHNS and CDR2 SASEGT. Between the trimmed V and J ends, which lost 2 bases and 6 bases, there was a span of 11 bases. CDR3 amino acids: CASSEQGSGEQYV. CDR3 DNA sequence: TGTGCCAGCAGTGAACAGGGTTCGGGCGAGCAGTACGTC.